This T cell receptor (beta chain) was sequenced in a study of beta chain features in type 1 diabetes. Germline CDR1 GTSNPN, CDR2 SVGIG (reference sequence). Trimming stripped 0 bases from V and 0 bases from J, with 9 bases between. The CDR3 is made up of 15 amino acids. Every isolated RNA sample was fully reverse transcribed, so sequencing captured expressed TCRB transcripts. Some clones are missing from TCRdb's copy, which holds only in-frame ones; the method was immunoSEQ multiplex PCR. The sample consists of 35,000 to 50,000 clones, roughly 45% of them appearing once. Findings and caveats of the study: Any PCR bias toward short templates would affect both groups alike. Across patients, naive, central memory and Treg TCRB repertoires exhibited apparently greater similarity than was observed across healthy donors.

To note about this clone: What it binds is unknown.

The receptor was isolated from a woman in her twenties or thirties in good health. V usage is TRBV30 and J usage is TRBJ1-5; D is unresolved. Sequencing was done on a sample of stem cell memory CD4+ T cells from blood. The CDR3 DNA follows: TGTGCCTGGAGTGTACACAGCGGTAGCAATCAGCCCCAGCATTTT. It encodes CAWSVHSGSNQPQHF.